This T cell receptor (beta chain) was sequenced in a study of T cell repertoires in cytomegalovirus infection. V was pared by 8 bases and J by 2 bases, with 12 bases between. CDR1 and CDR2 (germline): SGHTA, FQGNSA. The CDR3 sequence is 13 residues long. TCRdb processed the reads anew with MiXCR; each CDR3 protein has one entry. The sample has about 500,000 distinct CDR3 sequences, 30% to 40% seen once. Comments on this clonotype: What it binds is not known.

The rearrangement joins TRBV7-2 to TRBJ2-5; the D is unclear. The specimen was cultured PBMCs, collected from culture after CMV antigen stimulation. This TCR was recovered from a human donor in good health (CMV status not recorded). Some clones in this sample may be carry-over from other donors' samples. CDR3 amino acids: CASGITRQETQYF. CDR3 sequence (DNA): TGTGCCAGCGGAATAACTCGACAAGAGACCCAGTACTTC.